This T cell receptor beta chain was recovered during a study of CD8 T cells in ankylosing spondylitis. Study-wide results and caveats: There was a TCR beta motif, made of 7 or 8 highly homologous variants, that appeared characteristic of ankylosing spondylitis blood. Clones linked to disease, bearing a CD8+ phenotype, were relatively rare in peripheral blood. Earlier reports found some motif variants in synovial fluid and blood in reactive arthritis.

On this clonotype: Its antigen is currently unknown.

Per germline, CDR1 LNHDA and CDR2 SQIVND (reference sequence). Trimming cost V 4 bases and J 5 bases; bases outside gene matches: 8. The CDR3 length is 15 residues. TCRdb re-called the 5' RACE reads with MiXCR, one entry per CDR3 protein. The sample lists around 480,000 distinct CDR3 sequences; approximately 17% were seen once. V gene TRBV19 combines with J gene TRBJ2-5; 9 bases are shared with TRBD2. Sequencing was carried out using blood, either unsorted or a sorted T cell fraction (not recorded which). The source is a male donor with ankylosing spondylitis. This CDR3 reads CASSTAGGLRETQYF. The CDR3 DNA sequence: TGTGCCAGTAGTACTGCGGGGGGGTTGCGGGAGACCCAGTACTTC.